This TCR beta chain was sequenced in a study of shared clonotypes between healthy human individuals (dated by TCRdb to the early 2020s). About the investigation overall: The cohort included three men and two women between 18 and 49 years of age. Per donor, three plates each were used for CD4 naive and CD4 memory, two for CD8 naive, and one for CD8 memory. Blood TCR repertoires of about 5 healthy adults were deeply sequenced to estimate repertoire size and the extent of clonotype sharing between individuals. Libraries were prepared and TCR repertoires were sequenced by different laboratories using diverse techniques, in order to increase sequencing depth and limit assay-specific biases. Leukapheresis yielded between about 0.85 and 10 billion PBMCs per donor.

For this clone: Its antigen specificity is not known. Base qualities were left out, and no much larger clone turns up one base away. Other DNA sequences of this sample code for an identical CDR3.

Study-wide conclusions, independent of this receptor: Sharing across a few donors was observed for around 4.8% of naive CD4, under 4% of naive CD8, 2.3% of memory CD4, and roughly 0.4% of memory CD8 clonotypes. The small number of donors limited the genetic and exposure-history diversity represented. Sampling was restricted to blood, and TCR repertoires in tissue are likely to differ from TCR repertoires in blood. Incomplete sequencing was indicated by rarefaction of sorted-subset datasets, despite the large sequencing depth. Pairwise subsampling indicated that sequencing depth was expected to affect the degree of clonotype sharing among donors. Estimated clonotype richness was generally larger for naive than for memory subsets. Compared with non-shared clonotypes, the clonotypes found in all four sorted-subset donors had higher generation probabilities.

Healthy HIV-negative adults with no recently reported acute infections or vaccinations were included as donors. All donors were Caucasian adults living in Nashville, Tennessee, USA. Magnetic negative selection was used to enrich CD4+ T cells, after which naive cells were positively selected on CD45RA and the negative fraction became the memory subset. Blood was obtained by leukapheresis, after which PBMCs were separated by Ficoll-Histopaque density gradient centrifugation and cryopreserved in liquid nitrogen vapor phase. Purity and quantity of every magnetically sorted T cell population were checked by analytical flow cytometry. Each sorted fraction had its genomic DNA isolated and then quantified by UV absorbance on a Nanodrop 2000c. Using the deep immunoSEQ assay, TCR CDR3 regions were amplified from genomic DNA by multiplex PCR. Extracted genomic DNA from each cell subset was distributed evenly across all wells of several immunoSEQ 96-well plates, and each plate was treated as a replicate. For sorted subsets, roughly 200 ng genomic DNA, equal to 30,000 to 35,000 T cell genomes, was loaded into each replicate PCR. Purified libraries were quantified with a Qubit 3.0 fluorometer, sized on a Bioanalyzer 2100, and re-quantified with the KAPA Library Quantification kit. A separate single-read 150-cycle Illumina NextSeq 550 flow cell was used to sequence each immunoSEQ 96-well plate. Processing in the source paper ran as follows. The immunoSEQ output contained only junctional sequences without quality scores, so filtering could not match that applied to full-length reads. Sequences were annotated with PyIR, a Python wrapper for IgBLAST v1.9, using IMGT germline references to assign V/J genes and CDR3. Reads with weak V/J assignments (E-value above 1e-6), missing CDR3, stop codons, out-of-frame junctions, or ambiguous translated residues were removed. V3J clonotypes were defined as sequences sharing the same inferred V gene, J gene, and CDR3 amino acid sequence. The percentage overlap between two repertoires was calculated by dividing the number of shared unique clonotypes by the size of the smaller repertoire. Three approaches were used to assess repertoire richness: RTK rarefaction, the Chao1 estimator, and Recon v2.1 estimates of unobserved clonotypes. Generation probabilities for all TCRbeta clonotypes obtained by the gDNA method from a handful of donors were computed using OLGA. TCRdb obtained this table from immuneACCESS and retained in-frame rearrangements with V and J assigned. These tables miss some clones; where compared with another copy, unresolved V genes account for less than half of the shortfall, and the remainder is unexplained. V and J calls and clone size are given by that table; D and trimming were obtained from the DNA. The table for this sample lists almost 750,000 clones; approximately 77% of them were counted only once. The biggest ten clones account for about 1.8% of the sample.

CDR1 and CDR2 (SGHDN, FVKESK) derive from the germline V gene. Germline trimming: 1 base from V, 2 bases from J; junction bases outside gene matches: 3. Its CDR3 holds 15 amino acids, cysteine through phenylalanine. Only CDR3 DNA is held: 45 bases, read in frame from base 1. The rearranged chain carries TRBV14 and TRBJ2-7; TRBD2 agrees with 9 junctional bases. Sequenced: memory CD4+ T cells sorted from blood. The sample's cell subset or site label is to be understood as: CD45RA-negative fraction. This clonotype originated in a woman between 25 and 40 years old in good health. The CDR3 corresponds to CASSQGLAGAYEQYF. At the DNA level, the sequence is TGTGCCAGCAGCCAAGGCTTAGCGGGAGCCTACGAGCAGTACTTC.